This T cell receptor (beta chain) was sequenced in a study of blood T cell repertoires in COVID-19. Turning to the study itself: Spain, Italy and the United States supplied samples that represented acute and convalescent COVID-19. T cells, B-cell-depleted T cells, or PBMCs provided the cDNA or gDNA that served as material.

In the authors' workflow: Nucleated cell number was recorded as an estimate derived from reference gene primer amplification. Assay: immunoSEQ multiplex PCR; the TCRdb copy retains only in-frame clones and omits some. The V and J calls and clone size were taken over from that table, and D and trimming were inferred from the DNA. The sample has hundreds of thousands of clones, roughly 90% seen once. The CDR3 loop spans 17 amino acids. CDR1 is SGHTA, CDR2 FQGNSA, per germline. Between the trimmed V and J ends, which lost 2 bases and 8 bases, there was a span of 22 bases. Sample: peripheral blood. The chain joins TRBV7-2 to TRBJ2-1; weak D call: TRBD1 (5 bases). The TCR originated in a man aged 35 to 55 with acute or convalescent COVID-19. The CDR3 spells CASSLSPPGIWVDEQFF. In nucleotides, the CDR3 is TGTGCCAGCAGCTTATCCCCCCCAGGGATCTGGGTCGATGAGCAGTTCTTC.